The entry below describes one T cell receptor beta chain. This record belongs to a study of blood T cell repertoires in COVID-19. Study overall: Sites across the United States, Italy and Spain contributed samples from acute and convalescent COVID-19. Sources were T cells, B-cell-depleted T cells, or PBMCs; the material itself was cDNA or gDNA.

Original processing notes: Researchers report that nucleated cell counts were estimated from reference gene primer amplification. Here immunoSEQ multiplex PCR was the method, and the copy in TCRdb shows in-frame clones only, minus some. V and J calls and clone size are as listed in that table; D and trimming were resolved from the DNA. The table has roughly 90,000 clones, about 80% seen once. Germline loops: CDR1 MDHEN, CDR2 SYDVKM. This CDR3 is built from 15 residues. V lost 5 bases, J lost 5 bases, and 6 bases stayed unmatched. J is TRBJ2-7 and V is TRBV28; 13 bases are a match to TRBD2. Source material: peripheral blood. The TCR originated in a woman in her 70s with acute or convalescent COVID-19. CDR3 protein: CASSLGTSGTNEQYF. The CDR3 DNA reads as TGTGCCAGCAGTCTCGGGACTAGCGGGACTAACGAGCAGTACTTC.